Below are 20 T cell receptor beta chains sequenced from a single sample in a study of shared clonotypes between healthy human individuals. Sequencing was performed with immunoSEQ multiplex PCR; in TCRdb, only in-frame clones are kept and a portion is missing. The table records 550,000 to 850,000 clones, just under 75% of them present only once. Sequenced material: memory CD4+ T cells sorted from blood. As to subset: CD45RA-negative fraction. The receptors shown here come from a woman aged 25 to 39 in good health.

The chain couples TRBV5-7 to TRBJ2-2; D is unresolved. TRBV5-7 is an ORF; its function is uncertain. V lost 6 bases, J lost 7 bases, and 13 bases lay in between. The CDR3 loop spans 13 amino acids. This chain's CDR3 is CASTNRVYGELFF. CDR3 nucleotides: TGTGCCAGCACCAACCGGGTATACGGGGAGCTGTTTTTT.

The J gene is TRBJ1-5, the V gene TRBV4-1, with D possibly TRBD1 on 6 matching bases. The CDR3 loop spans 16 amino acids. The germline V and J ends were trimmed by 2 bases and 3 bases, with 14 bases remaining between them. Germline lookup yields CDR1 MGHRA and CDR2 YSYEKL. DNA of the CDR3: TGCGCCAGCAGCCAACCGGACAGAGGATCCAATCAGCCCCAGCATTTT. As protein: CASSQPDRGSNQPQHF.

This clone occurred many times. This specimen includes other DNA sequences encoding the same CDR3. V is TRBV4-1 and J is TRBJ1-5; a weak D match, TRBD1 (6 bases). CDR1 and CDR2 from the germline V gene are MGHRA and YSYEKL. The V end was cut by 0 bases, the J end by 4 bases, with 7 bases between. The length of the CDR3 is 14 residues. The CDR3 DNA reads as TGCGCCAGCAGCCAAGACCAGGGGAATCAGCCCCAGCATTTT. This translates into CASSQDQGNQPQHF.

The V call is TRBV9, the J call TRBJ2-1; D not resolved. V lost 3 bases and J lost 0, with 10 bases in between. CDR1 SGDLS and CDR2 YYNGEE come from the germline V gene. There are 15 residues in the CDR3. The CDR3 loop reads CASSAQSSSYNEQFF. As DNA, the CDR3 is TGTGCCAGCAGCGCCCAATCAAGCTCCTACAATGAGCAGTTCTTC.

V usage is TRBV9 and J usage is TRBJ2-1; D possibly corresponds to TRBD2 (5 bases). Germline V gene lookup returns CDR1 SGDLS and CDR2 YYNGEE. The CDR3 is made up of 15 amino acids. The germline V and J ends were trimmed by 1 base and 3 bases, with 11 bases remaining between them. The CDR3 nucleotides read TGTGCCAGCAGCGTAAGCGGACTTAACTACAATGAGCAGTTCTTC. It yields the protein CASSVSGLNYNEQFF.

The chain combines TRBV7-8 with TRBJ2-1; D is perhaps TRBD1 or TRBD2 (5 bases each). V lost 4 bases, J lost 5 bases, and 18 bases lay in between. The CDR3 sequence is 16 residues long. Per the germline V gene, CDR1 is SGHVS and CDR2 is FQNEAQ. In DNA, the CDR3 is TGTGCCAGCAGCTACGAGGGGCAGGGAGTCAACAATGAGCAGTTCTTC. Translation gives CASSYEGQGVNNEQFF.

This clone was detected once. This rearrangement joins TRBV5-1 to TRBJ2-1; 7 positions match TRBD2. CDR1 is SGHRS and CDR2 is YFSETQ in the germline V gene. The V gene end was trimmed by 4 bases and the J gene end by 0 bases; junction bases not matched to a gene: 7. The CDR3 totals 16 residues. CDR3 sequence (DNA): TGCGCCAGCAGCGGGCTAGCGGAGATCTCCTACAATGAGCAGTTCTTC. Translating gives CASSGLAEISYNEQFF. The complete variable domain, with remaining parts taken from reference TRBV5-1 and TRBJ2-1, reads KAGVTQTPRYLIKTRGQQVTLSCSPISGHRSVSWYQQTPGQGLQFLFEYFSETQRNKGNFPGRFSGRQFSNSRSEMNVSTLELGDSALYLCASSGLAEISYNEQFFGPGTRLTVL.

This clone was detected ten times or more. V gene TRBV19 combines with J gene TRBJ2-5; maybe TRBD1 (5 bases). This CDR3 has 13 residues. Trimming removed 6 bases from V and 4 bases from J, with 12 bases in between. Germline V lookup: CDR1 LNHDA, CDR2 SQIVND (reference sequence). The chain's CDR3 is CASSANQGETQYF. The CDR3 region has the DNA TGTGCCAGTAGCGCCAACCAGGGAGAGACCCAGTACTTC.

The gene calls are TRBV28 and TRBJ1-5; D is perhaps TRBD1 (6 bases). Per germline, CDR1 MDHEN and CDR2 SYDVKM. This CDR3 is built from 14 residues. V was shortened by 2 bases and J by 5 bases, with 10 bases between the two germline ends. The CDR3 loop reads CASSLGQGYQPQHF. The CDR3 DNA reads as TGTGCCAGCAGTTTAGGTCAGGGGTATCAGCCCCAGCATTTT.

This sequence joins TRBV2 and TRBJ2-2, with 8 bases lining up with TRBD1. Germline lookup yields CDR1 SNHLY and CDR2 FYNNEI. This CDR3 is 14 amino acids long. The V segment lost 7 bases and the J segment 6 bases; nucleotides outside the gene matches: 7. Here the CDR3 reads CASIGTGTAGELFF. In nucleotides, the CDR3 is TGTGCCAGCATTGGGACAGGTACTGCCGGGGAGCTGTTTTTT. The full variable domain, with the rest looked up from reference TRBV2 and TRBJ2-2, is EPEVTQTPSHQVTQMGQEVILRCVPISNHLYFYWYRQILGQKVEFLVSFYNNEISEKSEIFDDQFSVERPDGSNFTLKIRSTKLEDSAMYFCASIGTGTAGELFFGEGSRLTVL.

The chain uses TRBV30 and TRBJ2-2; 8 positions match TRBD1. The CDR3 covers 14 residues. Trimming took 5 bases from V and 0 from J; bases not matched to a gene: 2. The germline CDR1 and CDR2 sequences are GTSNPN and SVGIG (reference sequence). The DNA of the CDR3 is TGTGCCTGGCGGACAGGGACGAACACCGGGGAGCTGTTTTTT. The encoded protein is CAWRTGTNTGELFF.

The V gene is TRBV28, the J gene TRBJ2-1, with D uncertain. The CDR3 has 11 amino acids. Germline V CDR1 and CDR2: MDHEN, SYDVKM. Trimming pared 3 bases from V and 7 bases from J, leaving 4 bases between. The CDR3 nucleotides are TGTGCCAGCAGTTTCTCTAATGAGCAGTTCTTC. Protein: CASSFSNEQFF. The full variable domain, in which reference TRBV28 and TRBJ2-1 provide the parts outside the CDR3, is DVKVTQSSRYLVKRTGEKVFLECVQDMDHENMFWYRQDPGLGLRLIYFSYDVKMKEKGDIPEGYSVSREKKERFSLILESASTNQTSMYLCASSFSNEQFFGPGTRLTVL.

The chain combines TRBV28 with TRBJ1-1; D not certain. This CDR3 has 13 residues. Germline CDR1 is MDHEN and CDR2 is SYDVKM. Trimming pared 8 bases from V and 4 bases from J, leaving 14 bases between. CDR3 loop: CASEDYGGTEAFF. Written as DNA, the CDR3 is TGTGCCAGCGAGGACTACGGTGGCACTGAAGCTTTCTTT.

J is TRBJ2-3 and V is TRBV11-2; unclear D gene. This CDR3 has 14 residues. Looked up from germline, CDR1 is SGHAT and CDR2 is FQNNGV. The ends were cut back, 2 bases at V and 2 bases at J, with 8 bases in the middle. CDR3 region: CASSLWTVTDTQYF. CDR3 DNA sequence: TGTGCCAGCAGCTTATGGACGGTCACAGATACGCAGTATTTT.

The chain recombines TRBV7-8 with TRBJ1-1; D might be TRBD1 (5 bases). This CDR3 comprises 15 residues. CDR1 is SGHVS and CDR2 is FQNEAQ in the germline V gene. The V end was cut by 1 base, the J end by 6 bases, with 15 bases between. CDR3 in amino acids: CASSLGLSGRAEAFF. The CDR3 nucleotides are TGTGCCAGCAGCTTAGGGTTAAGCGGCAGGGCTGAAGCTTTCTTT. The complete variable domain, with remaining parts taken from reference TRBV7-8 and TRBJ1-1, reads GAGVSQSPRYKVAKRGQDVALRCDPISGHVSLFWYQQALGQGPEFLTYFQNEAQLDKSGLPSDRFFAERPEGSVSTLKIQRTQQEDSAVYLCASSLGLSGRAEAFFGQGTRLTVV.

In nucleotides, the CDR3 is TGTGCCAGCAGTTTTAAACGGGGCAGAGCTAGCACAGATACGCAGTATTTT. Its translation is CASSFKRGRASTDTQYF. The chain links TRBV27 to TRBJ2-3; possibly TRBD1 or TRBD2 for D (5 bases each). The V end lost 3 bases, the J end lost 0 bases, and 16 bases lay between the germline ends. Germline loops: CDR1 MNHEY, CDR2 SMNVEV (reference sequence). The CDR3 has 17 residues.

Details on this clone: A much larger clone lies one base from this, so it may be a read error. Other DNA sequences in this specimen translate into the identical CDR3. The CDR3: CATSREVGEQFF. The DNA for the CDR3 is TGTGCCACCAGCAGAGAGGTGGGCGAGCAGTTCTTC. The chain combines TRBV15 with TRBJ2-1; no definite D call. The CDR3 consists of 12 residues. The V and J ends lost 0 bases and 10 bases respectively, with 7 bases between them. The germline CDR1 and CDR2 sequences are LNHNV and YYDKDF (reference sequence).

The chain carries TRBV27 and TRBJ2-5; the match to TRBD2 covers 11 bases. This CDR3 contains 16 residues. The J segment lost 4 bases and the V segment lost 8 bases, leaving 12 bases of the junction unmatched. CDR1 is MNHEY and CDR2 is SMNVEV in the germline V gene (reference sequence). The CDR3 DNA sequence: TGTGCCAGCCGACTAGCGGGACAAACAGGTTCAGAGACCCAGTACTTC. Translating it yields CASRLAGQTGSETQYF.

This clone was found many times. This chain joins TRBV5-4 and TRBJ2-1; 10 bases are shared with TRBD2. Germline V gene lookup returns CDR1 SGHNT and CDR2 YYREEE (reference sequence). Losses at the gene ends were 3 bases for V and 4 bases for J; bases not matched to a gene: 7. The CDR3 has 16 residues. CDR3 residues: CASSSLGTSEYNEQFF. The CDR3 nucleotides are TGTGCCAGCAGCTCTCTAGGGACTAGCGAGTACAATGAGCAGTTCTTC.

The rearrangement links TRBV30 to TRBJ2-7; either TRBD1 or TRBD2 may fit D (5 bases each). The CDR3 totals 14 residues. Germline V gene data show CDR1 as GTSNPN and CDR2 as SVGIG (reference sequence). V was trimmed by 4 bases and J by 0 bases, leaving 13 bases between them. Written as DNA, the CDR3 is TGTGCCTGGAAGCCCGCTGGGACCTCCTACGAGCAGTACTTC. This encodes CAWKPAGTSYEQYF.